The 8 T cell receptor beta chains in this list originate from one sample, sequenced in a study of cytomegalovirus exposure and HLA in healthy donors. Researchers ran the PCR with 60 Vbeta and 13 Jbeta primers. Only in-frame clones appear in the TCRdb table, and some are missing; sequencing was by immunoSEQ multiplex PCR. The sample consists of around 150,000 clones, around 75% of them appearing once. Sequencing used PBMCs. These receptors were collected from a man aged 35-49 years in good health and CMV-seronegative.

This sequence joins TRBV6-5 and TRBJ2-5; TRBD2 matches 8 bases. The CDR3 length is 14 residues. Germline lookup yields CDR1 MNHEY and CDR2 SVGAGI. Unmatched junction bases numbered 5, after V lost 5 bases and J lost 3 bases. The CDR3 region is CASSINSGEETQYF. The CDR3 DNA is TGTGCCAGCAGTATCAATAGCGGGGAAGAGACCCAGTACTTC.

This clone has only one observation. J is TRBJ1-2 and V is TRBV5-1, with 8 bases identical to TRBD1. CDR1 is SGHRS, CDR2 YFSETQ, per germline. The CDR3 has 15 amino acids. V lost 4 bases and J lost 1; bases outside the gene matches: 6. The CDR3 spells CASSPQGAGNYGYTF. The DNA for the CDR3 is TGCGCCAGCAGCCCGCAGGGGGCTGGTAACTATGGCTACACCTTC.

V usage is TRBV7-9 and J usage is TRBJ2-5; D perhaps matches TRBD2 (7 bases). Looked up from germline, CDR1 is SEHNR and CDR2 is FQNEAQ (reference sequence). Trimming took off 6 bases at V and 2 bases at J, with 16 bases between the two ends. The CDR3 length is 15 residues. CDR3 sequence: CASSLRGGEQETQYF. CDR3 in DNA: TGTGCCAGCAGTCTACGAGGGGGGGAACAAGAGACCCAGTACTTC.

This clone occurred many times. The V call is TRBV4-3, the J call TRBJ2-2; TRBD1 matches at 9 bases. V shed 1 base, J shed 2 bases, and the junction held 2 bases outside the gene matches. CDR1 LGHNA and CDR2 YSLEER come from the germline V gene. There are 16 residues in the CDR3. The CDR3 DNA reads TGCGCCAGCAGCCAAGTGGGACAGGGAAACACCGGGGAGCTGTTTTTT. Protein product: CASSQVGQGNTGELFF.

The CDR3 is CASSWGVGNTEAFF. For the CDR3, the DNA is TGTGCCAGCAGTTGGGGGGTAGGGAACACTGAAGCTTTCTTT. The gene calls are TRBV27 and TRBJ1-1; D is perhaps TRBD1 (5 bases). CDR1 MNHEY and CDR2 SMNVEV come from the germline V gene (reference sequence). Between the trimmed V and J ends, which lost 4 bases and 1 base, there was a span of 10 bases. The CDR3 consists of 14 residues.

The chain recombines TRBV9 with TRBJ2-1; D call uncertain. Trimming stripped 0 bases from V and 3 bases from J, with 7 bases between. This CDR3 contains 14 residues. Germline-derived CDR1 and CDR2 are SGDLS and YYNGEE. CDR3 loop: CASSVVGSYNEQFF. The CDR3 coding sequence is TGTGCCAGCAGCGTAGTTGGTAGCTACAATGAGCAGTTCTTC.

A single count supports this clone. The chain links TRBV5-1 to TRBJ1-5; no clear D gene. The CDR3 is 15 amino acids. Trimming stripped 4 bases from V and 10 bases from J, with 21 bases between. Germline lookup yields CDR1 SGHRS and CDR2 YFSETQ. The DNA of the CDR3 is TGCGCCAGCAGCGTTGACGGGTACACTATCAGCCCCCAGCATTTT. Translating gives CASSVDGYTISPQHF.

V and J are TRBV10-3 and TRBJ1-5; a possible D gene is TRBD1 (6 bases). Germline CDR1 is ENHRY and CDR2 is SYGVKD. The CDR3 has 14 amino acids. Trimming removed 3 bases at V and 7 bases at J, with 13 bases between. The CDR3 region has the DNA TGTGCCATCAGTGACGTTAACAGGGAACAGCCCCAGCATTTT. This gives the protein CAISDVNREQPQHF.